The 16 T cell receptor beta chains below all came from one sample that was sequenced in a study of blood T cell repertoires in COVID-19. Produced via immunoSEQ multiplex PCR; TCRdb's table is partial and in-frame only. The sample consists of 55,000 to 75,000 clones, approximately 86% of them appearing once. Input material: peripheral blood. The source of these receptors is a human donor with active COVID-19. The donor label of this sample is uncertain.

The genes are TRBV12-3 or TRBV12-4 and TRBJ2-7, with D perhaps TRBD1 (5 bases). V lost 4 bases and J lost 1, with 8 bases in between. The CDR3 runs to 13 residues. The CDR3 here is CASSYTGSYEQYF. The CDR3, as DNA: TGTGCCAGCAGTTATACAGGTTCCTACGAGCAGTACTTC.

The V and J genes are TRBV11-2 and TRBJ2-5, with 8 bases identical to TRBD1. V was pared by 3 bases and J by 5 bases, with 5 bases of the junction left unmatched. The CDR3 runs to 14 residues. Germline loops: CDR1 SGHAT, CDR2 FQNNGV. The CDR3 spells CASSFRTGNETQYF. The CDR3 DNA sequence: TGTGCCAGCAGCTTCCGGACAGGGAATGAGACCCAGTACTTC.

The J gene is TRBJ2-5, the V gene TRBV21-1; TRBD2 is the table's D call, not checked against the DNA. TRBV21-1 is a pseudogene locus. The CDR3 loop spans 14 amino acids. The CDR3 nucleotides are TGTGCCAGCAGCAAAGTTGAACTAAAAGAGACCCAGTACTTC. The encoded protein is CASSKVELKETQYF.

Only a few counts were recorded for this clone. The chain couples TRBV5-1 to TRBJ2-3; tentative D call: TRBD2 (6 bases). Between the trimmed V and J ends, which lost 7 bases and 1 base, there was a span of 16 bases. Per germline, CDR1 SGHRS and CDR2 YFSETQ. This CDR3 is 15 amino acids long. Here the CDR3 reads CASCFAGPGTDTQYF. The CDR3 nucleotides read TGCGCCAGCTGTTTTGCGGGGCCCGGCACAGATACGCAGTATTTT.

V gene TRBV18 combines with J gene TRBJ1-4; no clear D. V gave up 3 bases and J gave up 8 bases, with 13 bases separating them. Germline V gives CDR1 KGHSH, CDR2 LQKENI. CDR3 size: 14 residues. Written as DNA, the CDR3 is TGTGCCAGCTCACCCGGGTCCAACCTGGAAAAACTGTTTTTT. Encoded protein: CASSPGSNLEKLFF.

In this sample, this clone turned up a few times. The chain employs TRBV2 and TRBJ2-7, with D hard to call. V dropped 1 base and J dropped 4 bases, with 5 bases sitting between them. The CDR3 runs 12 residues. Germline CDR1 is SNHLY and CDR2 is FYNNEI. CDR3 amino acids: CASSEEEYEQYF. The CDR3 DNA follows: TGTGCCAGCAGTGAAGAGGAGTACGAGCAGTACTTC.

This sequence joins TRBV7-9 and TRBJ2-3, with TRBD2 matching over 8 bases. Germline V CDR1 and CDR2: SEHNR, FQNEAQ (reference sequence). V was pared by 4 bases and J by 8 bases, with 2 bases of the junction left unmatched. The CDR3 spans 12 residues. The CDR3 here is CASSSAGGTQYF. The CDR3 DNA follows: TGTGCCAGCAGCTCCGCGGGGGGTACGCAGTATTTT.

This chain connects TRBV20-1 to TRBJ2-1, with TRBD2 identical over 11 bases. The junction had 3 bases not matched to a gene; V was cut back by 3 bases and J by 5 bases. This CDR3 is 14 amino acids long. CDR1 and CDR2 (germline): DFQATT, SNEGSKA (reference sequence). This CDR3 is CSASPGLADNEQFF. The CDR3 DNA sequence: TGCAGTGCTAGTCCGGGACTAGCGGACAATGAGCAGTTCTTC.

The chain has TRBV9 and TRBJ2-5, with no clear D. V lost 4 bases, J lost 5 bases, and 15 bases lay in between. The CDR3 length is 14 residues. CDR1 SGDLS and CDR2 YYNGEE come from the germline V gene. The chain's CDR3 is CASSKNPRSETQYF. The CDR3 coding sequence is TGTGCCAGCAGCAAAAATCCTAGATCGGAGACCCAGTACTTC.

V gene TRBV19 combines with J gene TRBJ1-4; D gene unclear. The CDR3 has 13 amino acids. Trimming shortened V by 7 bases and J by 6 bases, and 12 bases separated the two germline ends. Germline V lookup: CDR1 LNHDA, CDR2 SQIVND (reference sequence). The CDR3: CASMLLGDEKLFF. The CDR3 region has the DNA TGTGCCAGTATGTTACTAGGAGATGAAAAACTGTTTTTT.

CDR3 sequence (DNA): TGTGCCAGCAGTGACTCTCACCAGGGGGCACTACAGTACCAAGAGACCCAGTACTTC. Amino acid sequence: CASSDSHQGALQYQETQYF. The chain carries TRBV6-4 and TRBJ2-5, with 8 nucleotides matching TRBD1. The CDR3 has 19 residues. The J segment lost 0 bases and the V segment lost 0 bases, leaving 12 bases of the junction unmatched. Germline lookup yields CDR1 MRHNA and CDR2 SNTAGT.

The J gene is TRBJ2-3, the V gene TRBV19; D is possibly TRBD2 (6 bases). CDR3 length equals 16 residues. In germline, CDR1 is LNHDA, CDR2 SQIVND (reference sequence). V gave up 2 bases and J gave up 0 bases, with 12 bases separating them. The CDR3 here is CASSISPGLSTDTQYF. CDR3 in DNA: TGTGCCAGTAGTATAAGTCCGGGACTTAGCACAGATACGCAGTATTTT.

The rearrangement uses TRBV5-6 and TRBJ2-3; a possible D gene is TRBD1 (6 bases). The CDR3 is 16 residues long. CDR1 and CDR2 (germline): SGHDT, YYEEEE. Trimming left V 4 bases short and J 2 bases short, with 17 bases between. CDR3 protein: CASSAITGIHTDTQYF. The CDR3 DNA is TGTGCCAGCAGCGCGATTACAGGGATCCACACAGATACGCAGTATTTT.

The chain employs TRBV28 and TRBJ1-3; 7 bases agree with TRBD1. The CDR3 extends over 14 amino acids. The ends lost 4 bases at V and 4 bases at J; junction bases unmatched: 4. Germline assignment: CDR1 MDHEN and CDR2 SYDVKM. The CDR3 loop is CASSSTGRGNTIYF. The CDR3 DNA sequence: TGTGCCAGCAGTTCGACAGGGAGAGGAAACACCATATATTTT.

The sample holds one count of this clone. V usage is TRBV6-2 or TRBV6-3 and J usage is TRBJ2-7; TRBD2 matches 7 bases. The CDR3 is made up of 13 amino acids. The germline V gene encodes CDR1 MNHEY and CDR2 SVGEGT. Unmatched junction bases numbered 8, after V lost 6 bases and J lost 6 bases. CDR3 region: CASSRTRAGEQYF. The CDR3 DNA reads as TGTGCCAGCAGCCGGACTAGGGCTGGCGAGCAGTACTTC.

This clone was counted only a few times. V is TRBV15 and J is TRBJ2-6; TRBD1 might be the D (6 bases). In germline, CDR1 is LNHNV, CDR2 YYDKDF (reference sequence). The CDR3 sequence is 17 residues long. V was clipped by 3 bases and J by 0 bases, with 12 bases between them. The CDR3 DNA sequence: TGTGCCACCAGCAGCGGGACATCAAGCTCTGGGGCCAACGTCCTGACTTTC. Translating gives CATSSGTSSSGANVLTF.